This T cell receptor (beta chain) is from a study of blood T cells in healthy people across ages. The second PCR ran roughly 6 to 12 cycles with a sample-barcoded 5' primer and J-beta primers. TCRdb re-analysed the 5' RACE reads in MiXCR, keeping a single row per CDR3 protein. This sample has roughly 680,000 distinct CDR3 sequences, with about 52% found just once. CDR1 and CDR2 from the germline V gene are ENHRY and SYGVKD. This CDR3 has 12 amino acids. This TCR was recovered from a woman in her fifties or sixties in good health. The chain has TRBV10-3 and TRBJ2-5; 8 bases align to TRBD1. The better agreement between TRBJ2-7 and the DNA end casts doubt on the J call. Input material: blood. In nucleotides, the CDR3 is TGTGCCATCAGCGGACAGGGAAACGAGCAGTACTTC. This codes for CAISGQGNEQYF.